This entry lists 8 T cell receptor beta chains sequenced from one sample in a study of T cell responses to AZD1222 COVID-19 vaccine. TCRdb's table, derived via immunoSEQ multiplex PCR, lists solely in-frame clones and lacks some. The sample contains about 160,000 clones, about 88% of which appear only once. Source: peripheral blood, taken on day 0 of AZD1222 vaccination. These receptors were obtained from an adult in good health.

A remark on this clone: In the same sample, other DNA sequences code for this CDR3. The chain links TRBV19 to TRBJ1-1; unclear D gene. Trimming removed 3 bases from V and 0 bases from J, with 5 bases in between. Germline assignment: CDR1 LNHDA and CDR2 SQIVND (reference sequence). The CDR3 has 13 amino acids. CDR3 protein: CASSIKMNTEAFF. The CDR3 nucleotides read TGTGCCAGTAGTATCAAGATGAACACTGAAGCTTTCTTT.

The CDR3, as DNA: TGTGCCAGTAGTATGGGGGGAGAAACTGGGACCCAGTACTTC. This encodes CASSMGGETGTQYF. The chain uses TRBV19 and TRBJ2-5; possibly TRBD2 for D (6 bases). Trimming left V 3 bases short and J 7 bases short, with 15 bases between. This CDR3 comprises 14 residues. Germline CDR1 is LNHDA and CDR2 is SQIVND (reference sequence).

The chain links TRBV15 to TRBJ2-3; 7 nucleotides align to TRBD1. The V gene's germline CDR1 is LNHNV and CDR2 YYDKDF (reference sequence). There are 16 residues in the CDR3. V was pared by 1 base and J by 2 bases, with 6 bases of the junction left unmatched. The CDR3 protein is CATSRGGTAPTDTQYF. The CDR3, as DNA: TGTGCCACCAGCAGAGGAGGGACAGCACCCACAGATACGCAGTATTTT.

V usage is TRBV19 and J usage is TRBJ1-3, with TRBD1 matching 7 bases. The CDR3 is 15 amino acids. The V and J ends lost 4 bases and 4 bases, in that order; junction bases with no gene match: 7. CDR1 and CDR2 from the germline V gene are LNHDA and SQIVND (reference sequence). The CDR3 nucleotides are TGTGCCAGTAGTAACCACAGGGGTACAGGAAACACCATATATTTT. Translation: CASSNHRGTGNTIYF.

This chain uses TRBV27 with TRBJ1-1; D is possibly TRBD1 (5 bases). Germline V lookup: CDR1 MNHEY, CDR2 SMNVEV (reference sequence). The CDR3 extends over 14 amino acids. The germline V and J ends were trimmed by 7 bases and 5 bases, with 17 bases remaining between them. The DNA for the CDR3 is TGTGCCAGCACTTCACCTGGGGGAGGAACTGAAGCTTTCTTT. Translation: CASTSPGGGTEAFF.

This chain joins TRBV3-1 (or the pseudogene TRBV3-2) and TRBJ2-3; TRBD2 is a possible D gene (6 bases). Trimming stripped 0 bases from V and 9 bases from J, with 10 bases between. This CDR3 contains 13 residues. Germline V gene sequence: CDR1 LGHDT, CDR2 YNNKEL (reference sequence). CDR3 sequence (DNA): TGTGCCAGCAGCCAAGATGGGAGGACCACGCAGTATTTT. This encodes CASSQDGRTTQYF.

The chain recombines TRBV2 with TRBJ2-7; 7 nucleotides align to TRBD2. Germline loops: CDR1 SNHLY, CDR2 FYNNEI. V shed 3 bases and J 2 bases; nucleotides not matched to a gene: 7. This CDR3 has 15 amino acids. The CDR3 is CASSDVAGVPYEQYF. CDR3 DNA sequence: TGTGCCAGCAGTGATGTGGCGGGAGTCCCCTACGAGCAGTACTTC.

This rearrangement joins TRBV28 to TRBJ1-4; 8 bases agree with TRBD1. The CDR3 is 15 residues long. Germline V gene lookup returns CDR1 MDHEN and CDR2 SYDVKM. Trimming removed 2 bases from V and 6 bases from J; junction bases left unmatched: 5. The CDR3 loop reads CASSLTGTGDEKLFF. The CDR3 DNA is TGTGCCAGCAGTTTAACGGGGACAGGCGATGAAAAACTGTTTTTT. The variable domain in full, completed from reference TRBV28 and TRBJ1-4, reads DVKVTQSSRYLVKRTGEKVFLECVQDMDHENMFWYRQDPGLGLRLIYFSYDVKMKEKGDIPEGYSVSREKKERFSLILESASTNQTSMYLCASSLTGTGDEKLFFGSGTQLSVL.